Sequencing of this T cell receptor beta chain was carried out in a study of response to subunit inactivated influenza vaccine. This clonotype was counted only a few times. Via MiXCR, TCRdb re-called the RT-PCR reads, giving one row per CDR3 protein. The profile shows over 750,000 distinct CDR3 sequences, 21% of them singletons. Here the sequenced sample was PBMCs from blood, taken 4 to 6 days after vaccination. This TCR came from a man aged 45-65 years who received an inactivated influenza vaccine.

CDR3 sequence (DNA): TGCGCCAGCAGCTTGGAGGACAGGGAGATAGATACGCAGTATTTT. Protein product: CASSLEDREIDTQYF. This rearrangement joins TRBV5-1 to TRBJ2-3, with 8 bases fitting TRBD1. The germline CDR1 and CDR2 sequences are SGHRS and YFSETQ. The CDR3 runs 15 residues. V lost 0 bases to trimming and J lost 5 bases; unmatched junction nucleotides: 5. The variable domain in full, completed from reference TRBV5-1 and TRBJ2-3, reads KAGVTQTPRYLIKTRGQQVTLSCSPISGHRSVSWYQQTPGQGLQFLFEYFSETQRNKGNFPGRFSGRQFSNSRSEMNVSTLELGDSALYLCASSLEDREIDTQYFGPGTRLTVL.